Sequencing of this T cell receptor beta chain was carried out in a study of T cells expressing NK-cell markers. As for the study in general: Among the eight sequenced donors, seven tested HCMV-seropositive and one tested seronegative.

The CDR3 has 11 amino acids. Germline V gene lookup returns CDR1 SNHLY and CDR2 FYNNEI. Concerning this clonotype: As yet, its antigen is unknown.

As the method of synthesis, 5'RACE template switching with UMIs yielded TCR beta cDNA. TCRdb reprocessed the 5' RACE reads and reports one entry per CDR3 protein, with no DNA. This sample's table reports fewer than 550,000 distinct CDR3 sequences. Study findings and constraints: Six or seven donors carried dominant NKG2C+ clonotypes that made up roughly 1.0-7.0% of their CD8+ T cells.

What was sequenced was blood T cells: a sorted CD56 or NKG2C T cell subset, CD4+ or CD8+ T cells, or bulk PBMC T cells (not recorded which). This chain connects TRBV2 to TRBJ2-1. The TCR sequence derives from a woman in her forties or fifties in good health. The CDR3 loop reads CASKFANEQFF.